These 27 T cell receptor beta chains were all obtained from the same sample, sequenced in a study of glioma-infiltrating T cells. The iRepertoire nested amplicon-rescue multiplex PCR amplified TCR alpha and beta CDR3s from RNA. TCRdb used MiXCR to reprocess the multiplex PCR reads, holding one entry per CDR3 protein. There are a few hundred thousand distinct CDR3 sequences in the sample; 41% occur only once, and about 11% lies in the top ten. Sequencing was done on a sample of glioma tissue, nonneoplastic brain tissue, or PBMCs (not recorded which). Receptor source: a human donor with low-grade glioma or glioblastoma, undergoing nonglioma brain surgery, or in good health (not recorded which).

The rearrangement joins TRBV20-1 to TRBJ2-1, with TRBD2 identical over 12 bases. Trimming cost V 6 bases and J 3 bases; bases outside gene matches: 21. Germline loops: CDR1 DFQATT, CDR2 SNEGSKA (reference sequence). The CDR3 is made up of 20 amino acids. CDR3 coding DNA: TGCAGTGCCCCTAGGTCCCGACTAGCGGGAGATGATTTAGACTACAATGAGCAGTTCTTC. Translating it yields CSAPRSRLAGDDLDYNEQFF.

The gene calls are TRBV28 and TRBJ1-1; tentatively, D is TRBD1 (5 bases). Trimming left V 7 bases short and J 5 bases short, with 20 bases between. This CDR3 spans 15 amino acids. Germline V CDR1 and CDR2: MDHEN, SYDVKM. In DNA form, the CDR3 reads TGTGCCAGCACCGGTCCAGGGTCAAAGTGGACTGAAGCTTTCTTT. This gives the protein CASTGPGSKWTEAFF.

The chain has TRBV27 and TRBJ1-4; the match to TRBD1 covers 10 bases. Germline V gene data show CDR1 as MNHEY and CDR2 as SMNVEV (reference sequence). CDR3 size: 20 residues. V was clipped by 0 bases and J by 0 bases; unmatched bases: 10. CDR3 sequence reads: CASSLSPVWTGGATNEKLFF. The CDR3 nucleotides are TGTGCCAGCAGTTTATCCCCAGTCTGGACAGGGGGTGCAACTAATGAAAAACTGTTTTTT.

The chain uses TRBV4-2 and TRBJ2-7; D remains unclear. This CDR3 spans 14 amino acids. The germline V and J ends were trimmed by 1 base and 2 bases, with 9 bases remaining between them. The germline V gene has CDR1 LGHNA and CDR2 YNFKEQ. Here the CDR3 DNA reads TGTGCCAGCAGCCAAGTTTCTTTTACCTACGAGCAGTACTTC. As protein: CASSQVSFTYEQYF.

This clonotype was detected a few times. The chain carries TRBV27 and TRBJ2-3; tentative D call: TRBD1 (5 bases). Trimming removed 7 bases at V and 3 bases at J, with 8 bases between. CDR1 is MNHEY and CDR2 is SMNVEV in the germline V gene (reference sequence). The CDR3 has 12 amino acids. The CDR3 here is CASTQGTDTQYF. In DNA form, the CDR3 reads TGTGCCAGCACCCAGGGTACAGATACGCAGTATTTT.

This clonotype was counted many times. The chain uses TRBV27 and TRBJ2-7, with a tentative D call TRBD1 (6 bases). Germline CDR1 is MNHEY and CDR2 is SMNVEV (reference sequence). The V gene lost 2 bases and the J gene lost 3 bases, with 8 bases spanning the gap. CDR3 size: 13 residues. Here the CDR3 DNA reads TGTGCCAGCAGTTTAGGACAGAACTACGAGCAGTACTTC. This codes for CASSLGQNYEQYF.

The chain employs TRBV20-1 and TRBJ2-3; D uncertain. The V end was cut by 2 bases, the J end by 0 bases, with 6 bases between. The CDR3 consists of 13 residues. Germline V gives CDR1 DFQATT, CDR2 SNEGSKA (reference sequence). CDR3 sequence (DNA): TGCAGTGCTAGACTAACTAGCACAGATACGCAGTATTTT. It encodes CSARLTSTDTQYF.

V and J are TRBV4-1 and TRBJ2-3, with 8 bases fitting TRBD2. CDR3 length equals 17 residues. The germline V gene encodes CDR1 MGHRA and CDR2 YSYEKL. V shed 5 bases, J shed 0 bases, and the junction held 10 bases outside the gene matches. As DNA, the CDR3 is TGCGCCAGCAGCAAAGTGGCGGGAGGAATTAGCACAGATACGCAGTATTTT. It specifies CASSKVAGGISTDTQYF.

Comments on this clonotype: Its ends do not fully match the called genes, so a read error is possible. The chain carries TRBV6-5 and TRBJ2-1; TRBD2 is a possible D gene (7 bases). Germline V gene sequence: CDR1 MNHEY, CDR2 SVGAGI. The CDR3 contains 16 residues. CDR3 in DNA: TGTGCCAGCAGTCCCTTCGGGGAAGGGGGGGACAATAAGCAGTTCTTC. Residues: CASSPFGEGGDNKQFF.

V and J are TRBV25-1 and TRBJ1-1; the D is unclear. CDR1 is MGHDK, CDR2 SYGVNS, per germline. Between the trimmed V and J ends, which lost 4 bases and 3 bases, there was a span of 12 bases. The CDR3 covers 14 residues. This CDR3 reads CASSGYGRYTEAFF. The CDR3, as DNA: TGTGCCAGCAGTGGATATGGGAGGTACACTGAAGCTTTCTTT. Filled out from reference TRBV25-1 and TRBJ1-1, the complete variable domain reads EADIYQTPRYLVIGTGKKITLECSQTMGHDKMYWYQQDPGMELHLIHYSYGVNSTEKGDLSSESTVSRIRTEHFPLTLESARPSHTSQYLCASSGYGRYTEAFFGQGTRLTVV.

The CDR3 protein is CASSLKWMDEQFF. The CDR3 nucleotides read TGTGCCAGCAGCTTAAAGTGGATGGACGAGCAGTTCTTC. The gene calls are TRBV7-4 and TRBJ2-1; D remains ambiguous. The CDR3 runs 13 residues. Germline V gene sequence: CDR1 SGHVT, CDR2 SQSDAQ. Trimming took off 2 bases at V and 10 bases at J, with 12 bases between the two ends.

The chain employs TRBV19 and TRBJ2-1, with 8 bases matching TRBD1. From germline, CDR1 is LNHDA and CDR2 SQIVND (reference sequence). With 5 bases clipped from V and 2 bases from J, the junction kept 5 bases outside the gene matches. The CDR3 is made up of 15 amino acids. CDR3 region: CASSWDRTAYNEQFF. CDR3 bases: TGTGCCAGTAGTTGGGACAGGACAGCCTACAATGAGCAGTTCTTC.

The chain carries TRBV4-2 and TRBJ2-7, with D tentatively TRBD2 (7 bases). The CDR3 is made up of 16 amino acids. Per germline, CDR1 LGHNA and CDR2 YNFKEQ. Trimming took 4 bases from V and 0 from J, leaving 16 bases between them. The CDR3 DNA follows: TGTGCCAGCAGCCGGGGGGGCTGGGCCGGCTCCTACGAGCAGTACTTC. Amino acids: CASSRGGWAGSYEQYF.

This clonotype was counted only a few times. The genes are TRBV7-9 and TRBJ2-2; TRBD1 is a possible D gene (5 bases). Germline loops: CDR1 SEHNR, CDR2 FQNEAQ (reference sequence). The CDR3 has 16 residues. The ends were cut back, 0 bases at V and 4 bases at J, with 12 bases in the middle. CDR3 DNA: TGTGCCAGCAGCTTAGCCCAGGGAATGATCACCGGGGAGCTGTTTTTT. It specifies CASSLAQGMITGELFF. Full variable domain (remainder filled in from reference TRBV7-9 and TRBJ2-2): DTGVSQNPRHKITKRGQNVTFRCDPISEHNRLYWYRQTLGQGPEFLTYFQNEAQLEKSRLLSDRFSAERPKGSFSTLEIQRTEQGDSAMYLCASSLAQGMITGELFFGEGSRLTVL.

CDR3 loop: CAIRGVEVTGELFF. The DNA of the CDR3 is TGTGCCATCAGGGGAGTAGAGGTGACCGGGGAGCTGTTTTTT. This chain uses TRBV6-1 with TRBJ2-2, with a possible D match to TRBD1 (6 bases). Trimming stripped 10 bases from V and 5 bases from J, with 17 bases between. The CDR3 is made up of 14 amino acids. Germline V gene sequence: CDR1 MNHNS, CDR2 SASEGT.

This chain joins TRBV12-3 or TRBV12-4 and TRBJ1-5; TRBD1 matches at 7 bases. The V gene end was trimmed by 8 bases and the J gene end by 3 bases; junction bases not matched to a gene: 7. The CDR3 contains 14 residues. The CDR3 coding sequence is TGTGCCAGCGCTCTAGGACAGGTCAATCAGCCCCAGCATTTT. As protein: CASALGQVNQPQHF.

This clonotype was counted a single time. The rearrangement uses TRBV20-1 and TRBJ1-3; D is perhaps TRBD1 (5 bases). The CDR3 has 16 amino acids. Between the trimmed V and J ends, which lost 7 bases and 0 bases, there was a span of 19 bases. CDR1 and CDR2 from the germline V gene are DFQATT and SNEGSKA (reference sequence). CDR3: CSVSGAVLGSGNTIYF. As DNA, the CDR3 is TGCAGTGTTAGTGGGGCGGTTCTGGGCTCTGGAAACACCATATATTTT.

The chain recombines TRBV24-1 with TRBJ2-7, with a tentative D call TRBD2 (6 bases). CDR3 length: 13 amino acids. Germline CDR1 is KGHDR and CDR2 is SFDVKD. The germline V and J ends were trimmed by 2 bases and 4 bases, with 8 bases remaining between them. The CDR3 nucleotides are TGTGCCACCAGTGATTATAGCGGATACGAGCAGTACTTC. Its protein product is CATSDYSGYEQYF.

The CDR3 DNA reads as TGTGCCAGCAGTTATGGGCAGGGAGAGACCCAGTACTTC. As protein: CASSYGQGETQYF. This sequence joins TRBV6-2 or TRBV6-3 and TRBJ2-5, with D tentatively TRBD1 (5 bases). Trimming removed 3 bases from V and 4 bases from J, with 9 bases in between. CDR1 is MNHEY and CDR2 is SVGEGT in the germline V gene. This CDR3 is 13 amino acids long.

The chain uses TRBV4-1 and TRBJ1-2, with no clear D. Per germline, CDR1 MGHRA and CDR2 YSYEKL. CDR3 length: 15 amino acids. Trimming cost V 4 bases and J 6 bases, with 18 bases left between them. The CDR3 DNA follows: TGCGCCAGCAGCCTTGGGAGGGTCTCGAGGGATGGCTACACCTTC. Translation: CASSLGRVSRDGYTF.

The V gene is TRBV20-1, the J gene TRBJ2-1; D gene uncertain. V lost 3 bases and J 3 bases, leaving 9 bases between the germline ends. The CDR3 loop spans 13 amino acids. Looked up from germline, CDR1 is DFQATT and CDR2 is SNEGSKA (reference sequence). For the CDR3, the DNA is TGCAGTGCTAGCCCTAGTGTCTACAATGAGCAGTTCTTC. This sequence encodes CSASPSVYNEQFF.

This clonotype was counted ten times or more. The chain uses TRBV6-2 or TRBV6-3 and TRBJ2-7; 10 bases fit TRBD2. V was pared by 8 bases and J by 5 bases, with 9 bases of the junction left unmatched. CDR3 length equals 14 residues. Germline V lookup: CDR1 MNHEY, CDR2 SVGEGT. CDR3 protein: CASVPGLAINEQYF. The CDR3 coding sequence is TGTGCCAGCGTCCCGGGACTAGCGATAAACGAGCAGTACTTC.

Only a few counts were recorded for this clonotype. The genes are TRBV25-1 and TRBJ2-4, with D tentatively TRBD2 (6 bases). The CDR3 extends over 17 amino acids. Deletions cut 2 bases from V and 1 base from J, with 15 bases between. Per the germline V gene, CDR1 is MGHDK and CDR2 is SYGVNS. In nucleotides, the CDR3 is TGTGCCAGCAGTGAAGCGTGGAGGGGCGCTGCCAAAAACATTCAGTACTTC. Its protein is CASSEAWRGAAKNIQYF.

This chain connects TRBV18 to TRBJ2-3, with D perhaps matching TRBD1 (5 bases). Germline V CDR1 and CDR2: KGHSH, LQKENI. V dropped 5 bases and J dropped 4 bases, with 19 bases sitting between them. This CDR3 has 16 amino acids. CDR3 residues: CASSSQGTGVSDTQYF. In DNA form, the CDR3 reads TGTGCCAGCTCATCGCAGGGTACAGGCGTGTCAGATACGCAGTATTTT. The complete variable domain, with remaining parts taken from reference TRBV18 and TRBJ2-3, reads NAGVMQNPRHLVRRRGQEARLRCSPMKGHSHVYWYRQLPEEGLKFMVYLQKENIIDESGMPKERFSAEFPKEGPSILRIQQVVRGDSAAYFCASSSQGTGVSDTQYFGPGTRLTVL.

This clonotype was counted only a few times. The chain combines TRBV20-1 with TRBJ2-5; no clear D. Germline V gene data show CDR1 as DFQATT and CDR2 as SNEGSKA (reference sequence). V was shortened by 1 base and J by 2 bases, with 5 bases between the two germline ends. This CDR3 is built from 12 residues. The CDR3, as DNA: TGCAGTGCTAGAGCCCTTCAAGAGACCCAGTACTTC. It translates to CSARALQETQYF.

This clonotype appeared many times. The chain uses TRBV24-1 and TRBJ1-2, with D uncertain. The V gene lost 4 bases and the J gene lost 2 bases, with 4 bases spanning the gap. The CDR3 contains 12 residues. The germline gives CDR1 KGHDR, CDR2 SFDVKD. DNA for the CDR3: TGTGCCACCAGTGAACAGAACTATGGCTACACCTTC. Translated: CATSEQNYGYTF.

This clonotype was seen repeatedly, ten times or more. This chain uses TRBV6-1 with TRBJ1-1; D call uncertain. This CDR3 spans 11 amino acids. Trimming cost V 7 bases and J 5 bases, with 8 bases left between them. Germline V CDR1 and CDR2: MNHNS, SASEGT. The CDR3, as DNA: TGTGCCAGCAAGGCGCGAACTGAAGCTTTCTTT. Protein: CASKARTEAFF.